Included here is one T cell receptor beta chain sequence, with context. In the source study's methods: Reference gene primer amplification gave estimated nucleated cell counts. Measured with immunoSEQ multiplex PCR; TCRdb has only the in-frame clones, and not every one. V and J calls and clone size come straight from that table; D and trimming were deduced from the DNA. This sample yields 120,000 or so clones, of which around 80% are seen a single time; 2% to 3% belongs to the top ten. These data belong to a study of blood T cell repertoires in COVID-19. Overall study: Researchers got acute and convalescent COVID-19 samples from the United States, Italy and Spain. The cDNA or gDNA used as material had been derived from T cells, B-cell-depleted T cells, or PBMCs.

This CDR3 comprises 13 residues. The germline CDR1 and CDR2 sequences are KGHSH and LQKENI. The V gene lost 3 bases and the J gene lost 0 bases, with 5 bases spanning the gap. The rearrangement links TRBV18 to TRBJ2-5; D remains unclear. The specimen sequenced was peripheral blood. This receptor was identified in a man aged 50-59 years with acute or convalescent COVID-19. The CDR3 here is CASSPSYQETQYF. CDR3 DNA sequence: TGTGCCAGCTCACCTTCTTACCAAGAGACCCAGTACTTC.